This T cell receptor (beta chain) was sequenced during a study of spatial heterogeneity in lung cancer. General study points: For expanded intratumoral alpha and beta TCRs, counts tracked tumor mutation counts.

Time point: sample taken at primary tumor resection. Untreated early-stage non-small cell lung cancer patients, 70 to 85 in total, were the donors. TCRs were sequenced from unsorted whole RNA of tumor, nontumor lung or PBMC. Only a few counts were recorded for this clonotype. Its specificity is not known. This CDR3 comprises 15 residues. The germline V gene has CDR1 DFQATT and CDR2 SNEGSKA (reference sequence). Trimming left V 0 bases short and J 3 bases short, with 15 bases between. TCRdb fed the 5' RACE reads into MiXCR, producing one record per CDR3 protein. The table lists about 27,000 distinct CDR3 sequences, around 7.4% of them singletons, with roughly a quarter in the top ten.

The sample here was lung tumor tissue, taken at surgery. This chain joins TRBV20-1 and TRBJ2-7; perhaps D is TRBD1 or TRBD2 (6 bases each). The sequence was obtained from a male donor with early-stage non-small cell lung cancer. The CDR3 DNA is TGCAGTGCTAGAGATATCCGGGGGCAAGACTACGAGCAGTACTTC. Its translation is CSARDIRGQDYEQYF.